Presented here are 15 T cell receptor beta chains from one specimen sequenced in a study of blood T cell repertoires in COVID-19 (TCRdb year 2020). The library relied on the immunoSEQ multiplex PCR assay. Drawn from immuneACCESS, this table holds only the in-frame rearrangements with V and J called that TCRdb kept. Clones are partly lost; checked studies trace under half to an unresolved V gene and leave the rest unexplained. This sample holds 290,000 or so clones; more than 85% were observed only once. The ten top clones hold roughly 2.3% of the sample. The sequencing input was peripheral blood. These TCRs come from a woman in her thirties with COVID-19, enrolled during active disease.

The chain couples TRBV16 to TRBJ1-5; D not resolved. Germline-derived CDR1 and CDR2 are KGHSY and FQNENV. The CDR3 spans 17 residues. V shed 0 bases and J shed 0 bases, with 12 bases lying between them. The CDR3 DNA sequence: TGTGCCAGCAGCCAATCTTCATCGGGGTATAGCAATCAGCCCCAGCATTTT. This codes for CASSQSSSGYSNQPQHF. Together with reference TRBV16 and TRBJ1-5, the CDR3 gives the full variable domain: GEEVAQTPKHLVRGEGQKAKLYCAPIKGHSYVFWYQQVLKNEFKFLISFQNENVFDETGMPKERFSAKCLPNSPCSLEIQATKLEDSAVYFCASSQSSSGYSNQPQHFGDGTRLSIL.

The rearrangement joins TRBV11-1 to TRBJ2-7; TRBD2 aligns across 9 bases. J gave up 6 bases and V 4 bases, and 7 bases lay outside the gene matches. This CDR3 contains 14 residues. The germline gives CDR1 SGHAT, CDR2 FQDESV (reference sequence). CDR3 in amino acids: CASSSVAGAIEQYF. For the CDR3, the DNA is TGTGCCAGCAGCTCCGTAGCGGGAGCTATCGAGCAGTACTTC.

This chain joins TRBV6-5 and TRBJ1-5; D perhaps matches TRBD1 (6 bases). The germline V and J ends were trimmed by 4 bases and 10 bases, with 14 bases remaining between them. CDR3 length: 13 residues. CDR1 is MNHEY and CDR2 is SVGAGI in the germline V gene. DNA of the CDR3: TGTGCCAGCAGTTTAGACAGGTTTGGACCCCAGCATTTT. It encodes CASSLDRFGPQHF.

The rearrangement links TRBV11-2 to TRBJ1-1; D is uncertain. Germline assignment: CDR1 SGHAT and CDR2 FQNNGV. CDR3 length: 13 amino acids. The V gene lost 7 bases and the J gene lost 8 bases, with 17 bases spanning the gap. As DNA, the CDR3 is TGTGCCAGCAACCCAGTAGCGGGCCCGGAAGCTTTCTTT. It specifies CASNPVAGPEAFF.

The gene calls are TRBV29-1 and TRBJ1-1, with a weak D call TRBD1 (6 bases). The CDR3 covers 12 residues. Germline assignment: CDR1 SQVTM and CDR2 ANQGSEA. For the CDR3, the DNA is TGCAGGGCCGGACAGATGAACACTGAAGCTTTCTTT. Translation: CRAGQMNTEAFF.

The chain carries TRBV7-2 and TRBJ2-1; D not certain. Germline CDR1 and CDR2: SGHTA and FQGNSA. CDR3 length equals 15 residues. V was clipped by 5 bases and J by 5 bases, with 16 bases between them. The CDR3 protein is CASSPALGFDNEQFF. The CDR3 nucleotides read TGTGCCAGCAGCCCCGCCCTCGGGTTCGACAATGAGCAGTTCTTC.

V usage is TRBV27 and J usage is TRBJ1-4; no clear D. Germline CDR1 and CDR2: MNHEY and SMNVEV (reference sequence). This CDR3 comprises 12 residues. CDR3 amino acids: CAKLSFPEKLFF. CDR3 bases: TGTGCTAAGCTTAGTTTTCCTGAAAAACTGTTTTTT.

Notes on this clone: The identical CDR3 is also encoded by other nucleotide sequences in the sample. This sequence joins TRBV5-1 and TRBJ2-6; 10 positions agree with TRBD1. CDR1 and CDR2 (germline): SGHRS, YFSETQ. After removal of 3 bases from V and 3 bases from J, the junction contained 3 bases not matched to a gene. This CDR3 is built from 16 residues. The CDR3 loop is CASSWTGGGGANVLTF. CDR3 nucleotide sequence: TGCGCCAGCAGCTGGACAGGGGGAGGTGGGGCCAACGTCCTGACTTTC.

The chain carries TRBV6-5 and TRBJ1-5, with D perhaps TRBD1 (5 bases). The V end was cut by 4 bases, the J end by 7 bases, with 11 bases between. The CDR3 is 13 residues long. The V gene's germline CDR1 is MNHEY and CDR2 SVGAGI. The DNA of the CDR3 is TGTGCCAGCAGTTGGACACAGTTACAGCCCCAGCATTTT. Protein sequence: CASSWTQLQPQHF.

The CDR3 bases are TGTGCCATCAGTGTTCGCCGGGAGGGCGCACTCCAAGAGACCCAGTACTTC. Translating gives CAISVRREGALQETQYF. The chain couples TRBV10-3 to TRBJ2-5; 8 bases are shared with TRBD2. The CDR3 totals 17 residues. The V segment lost 4 bases and the J segment 1 base; nucleotides outside the gene matches: 11. Germline loops: CDR1 ENHRY, CDR2 SYGVKD.

The J gene is TRBJ2-5, the V gene TRBV15; TRBD2 is a possible D gene (5 bases). This CDR3 spans 14 amino acids. Trimming stripped 0 bases from V and 5 bases from J, with 10 bases between. From germline, CDR1 is LNHNV and CDR2 YYDKDF (reference sequence). CDR3 sequence (DNA): TGTGCCACCAGCAGAGATGGCACGGGGGAGACCCAGTACTTC. Its translation is CATSRDGTGETQYF.

The gene calls are TRBV5-1 and TRBJ2-1, with 7 positions matching TRBD1. Germline V CDR1 and CDR2: SGHRS, YFSETQ. V shed 3 bases, J shed 9 bases, and the junction held 3 bases outside the gene matches. The CDR3 runs 12 residues. CDR3: CASSWDSFEQFF. CDR3 DNA: TGCGCCAGCAGCTGGGACAGTTTTGAGCAGTTCTTC.

This chain joins TRBV4-1 and TRBJ1-5; 7 positions match TRBD1. This CDR3 comprises 15 residues. J was trimmed by 6 bases and V by 3 bases; bases with no gene match: 8. Germline values: CDR1 MGHRA, CDR2 YSYEKL. The CDR3 reads CASSHEATGSQPQHF. CDR3 DNA sequence: TGCGCCAGCAGCCATGAAGCGACAGGGAGTCAGCCCCAGCATTTT.

This clone occurred once. This sequence joins TRBV14 and TRBJ2-1, with D possibly matching TRBD1 (6 bases). V was cut by 5 bases and J by 1 base, with 18 bases left in between. The CDR3 is 17 residues long. Germline CDR1 SGHDN, CDR2 FVKESK. The CDR3 DNA follows: TGTGCCAGCAGCACCCCGACAGGTCGTGCGTCCTACAATGAGCAGTTCTTC. Translating gives CASSTPTGRASYNEQFF.

The chain couples TRBV9 to TRBJ2-1; D not resolved. V was pared by 5 bases and J by 0 bases, with 9 bases between. The length of the CDR3 is 14 residues. Germline CDR1 and CDR2: SGDLS and YYNGEE. CDR3 DNA: TGTGCCAGCAGTCACTCAAGCTCCTACAATGAGCAGTTCTTC. Amino acid sequence: CASSHSSSYNEQFF.